This TCR beta chain is from a study of cytomegalovirus exposure and HLA in healthy donors (dated by TCRdb to about 2017). Study-level background: An earlier analysis of some 500 of the donors reported about 250 Gb of sequence data and about 100 million unique TCR beta sequences from some 180 million T cells. Roughly 300 gigabases of sequencing data and tens of millions of unique TCR sequences were included in an early release covering around 650 HLA-typed donors. Of the approximately 370 genotyped donors, 81% were placed in the genetic ancestry cluster associated with self-reported Caucasian donors. The study aimed to test whether signatures of past pathogen exposure could be identified by cataloging public T cell receptors. The study used immunosequencing to profile the T cell repertoires of hundreds of subjects and linked those repertoires to cytomegalovirus serostatus. A separate validation cohort of roughly 120 different subjects was used in addition to the approximately 640-subject first cohort. To predict cytomegalovirus infection status, the study brought together high-throughput TCR immunosequencing, statistical association of individual TCRs with disease status, and machine learning. In a later analysis, previously published TCR beta repertoires from 550 to 700 donors were re-analyzed and high-resolution HLA genotyping was added so that TCR occurrence patterns could be studied. Rather than using new phenotypic data, the later analysis identified candidate immune exposures from TCR beta sequences and from how often those sequences occurred across donors. An earlier analysis of 587 of the donors used high-throughput TCR beta sequencing to judge whether each TCR beta V gene segment behaved as functional or pseudogenic. Donor age, sex, ethnicity and CMV serostatus were collected together with the repertoire data. A later genetic analysis took genome-wide SNP genotypes for 398 of the 666 donors and used that subset as a discovery cohort. Every repertoire in the discovery cohort had been generated on one and the same sequencing platform. Both class I and class II loci were covered by HLA typing, at four-digit resolution. Typing coverage differed by locus: A, B, C, DRB1 and DQB1 were typed in about 620-640 donors, DQA1 in 500 to 550, DPA1 in 600 to 610, and DPB1 in around 440. Several DR-DQ haplotypes were treated as single units for association and clustering because of strong linkage in the cohort. On average, over 200,000 unique TCR beta nucleotide sequences were sequenced per donor among 398 genotyped donors of the cohort, with roughly 18% of those sequences being non-productive. Broader findings and caveats from the paper: The study gave a list of about 170 TCR beta chains associated with cytomegalovirus. In a later analysis, most CMV-associated TCR beta chains were found to appear HLA-restricted, with HLA associations seemingly driven largely by CMV exposure. In a later genetic analysis, a missense DCLRE1C variant was associated with V-gene and J-gene trimming of TCR beta chains, and the association was replicated in an independent cohort. Most TCR sequences were seen in very few donors, while some public TCRs were found in many individuals. A later analysis reported that several top co-occurrence clusters appeared linked to parvovirus B19, influenza, CMV and Epstein-Barr virus. For the cohort, immune exposure information was limited to CMV serostatus. When HLA alleles, especially DR and DQ, strongly co-occurred, TCR associations were difficult to assign to individual alleles. Because HLA typing was missing for some donors at each locus, association tests included only the typed subset. Only TCR beta chains were sequenced in this cohort, and the absence of alpha or paired-chain data limited detectable features. The classifier was reported to diagnose cytomegalovirus status with high specificity and sensitivity in both the original and validation cohorts. According to a later genetic analysis, donors in an Asian-associated ancestry cluster had fewer N-insertions in productive TCRs than the roughly 700-donor mean. A later analysis found that HLA-associated TCR beta chains were more clonally expanded and had lower generation probabilities than equally common non-associated chains. Broadly in line with IMGT annotations, most TCR beta V segments showed up in productive rearrangements about 87% or about 30% of the time in an earlier analysis of under 700 of the donors. In a later analysis, the rate of TCR association differed among HLA loci, with DRB1 alleles having the most associated TCRs and HLA-C alleles having the fewest. Specific HLA alleles were associated with roughly 16,000 TCR beta sequences at a false discovery rate of 0.05 in a later analysis. It was suggested by the authors that the approach could potentially be generalized to other disease states and immunological phenotypes. Correlated functional status among segregating V segments might be attributable to linkage disequilibrium, but an unknown experimental factor could not be ruled out. The sequencing pipeline was judged likely to have produced a cluster of highly shared sequence variants as a technical artifact. Roughly uniform sequencing depth across donors was assumed in presence/absence analyses, although this assumption may not hold. A further reported finding was that TCR beta sequences accurately predicted the HLA-A and HLA-B alleles for most subjects in the first cohort. The earlier analysis of 587 of the donors excluded 15 to 20 rarely observed V segments, including chromosome 9 orphons, because counts were too low. In vitro tests confirmed that a few of the cytomegalovirus-associated TCR beta chains recognize cytomegalovirus antigens.

For this clone: Its antigen is not yet known. Nothing much larger sits one base from this clone, and base qualities are not available.

Library construction relied on the immunoSEQ multiplex PCR assay. A mixture of 60 forward primers for TCR Vbeta segments and 13 reverse primers for TCR Jbeta segments was used in the multiplex PCR. The CDR3 region of rearranged TCR beta genes was amplified from genomic DNA with a multiplex PCR assay. Amplified TCR beta libraries were sequenced as 87-base-pair reads on the Illumina HiSeq System. Concerning the study's data processing: A later analysis tallied around 82 million unique TCR beta chains across the 666 repertoires, and around 10 million of those chains were shared by two or more donors. Raw reads were error-corrected and collapsed into unique sequences with a nearest-neighbor algorithm that merged closely related sequences to remove PCR and sequencing errors. Alignment of CDR3 sequences to IMGT reference sequences was used to assign V, D and J gene segments. For a sequence to be retained, at least a six-nucleotide match to both a V gene segment and a J gene segment was required. A rearrangement counted as productive if the CDR3 had no stop codons and remained in frame with V and J, and every other rearrangement counted as non-productive. CDR3 was defined according to IMGT convention as the region running from the second conserved V-encoded cysteine to the conserved J-encoded phenylalanine. Sequences without an unambiguous match to a single V gene segment were excluded from the earlier analysis of about 600 of the donors. In an earlier analysis of approximately 500 of the donors, a V segment was called functional when productive rearrangements were above 56.7%, and segregating when the standard deviation between donors exceeded 5%. A statistical classification framework was built for diagnosing cytomegalovirus status from the catalog of TCR beta chain sequences. V and J gene assignment, in a later analysis, came from comparing TCR nucleotide sequences with IMGT/GENE-DB human TR gene sequences. Using the TCRdist pipeline, a later analysis assigned CDR3 sequences along with most-parsimonious VDJ recombination scenarios. In a later analysis, each TCR beta chain was defined by its CDR3 amino acid sequence together with its V-gene family, and reads without a unique V-gene family were excluded. A later analysis removed several hundred highly shared, low-generation-probability nucleotide sequences to deal with suspected cross-contamination and a sequencing artifact. A later analysis calculated a clonal expansion index for each public chain from normalized within-repertoire ranks of inferred template counts. In a later analysis, generation probabilities were computed with a VDJ recombination model fitted to out-of-frame rearrangements, and the resulting probabilities were checked against IGoR. A later analysis scored TCR-TCR, TCR-HLA and TCR-CMV co-occurrence with hypergeometric tests, applying a repertoire-size bias correction to TCR pairs. To estimate false discovery rates, a later analysis permuted the HLA or CMV assignments 20 times. A later analysis grouped co-occurring TCRs with DBSCAN, adding TCRdist sequence similarity when clustering within HLA-allele-positive subsets. For co-occurrence clustering, repertoires with fewer than 30,000 or more than 120,000 public chains were excluded, along with 4 to 6 repertoires with anomalous nucleotide sharing. TCRdb took over this immuneACCESS table, retaining in-frame rearrangements with V and J assigned. Such tables are incomplete; in checked studies, under half of the missing clones stem from an unresolved V gene, and the remainder is unexplained. The D gene and trimming were derived from the DNA, and the V and J assignments and clone size from that table. The sample table lists 120,000 to 150,000 clones, approximately 73% of them with a count of one. Together, the top ten hold around 1.2% of the sample.

In total, fewer than 750 healthy bone marrow donors made up the cohort. At the time of sampling, every cohort member was nominally healthy, though immune exposures that went unrecorded were likely present. The donor was CMV seronegative and belonged to the group of 352 seronegative cohort members. Every donor gave a peripheral blood sample, and the peripheral blood mononuclear cells from that sample were used for TCR beta sequencing. Genomic DNA extraction from the blood cell samples was performed with the Qiagen DNeasy Blood Extraction Kit. The TCR was taken from a woman aged 40 to 49 in good health and CMV-seronegative. Sequencing was performed on PBMCs.

The CDR3 is CASSQEGRRGYTF. The DNA sequence is as follows: TGTGCCAGCAGCCAAGAGGGGCGGCGGGGCTACACCTTC. The chain employs TRBV4-2 and TRBJ1-2; the D segment could be TRBD1, given 5 matching bases. The junction carries 10 bases between V and J, which are trimmed by 0 bases and 8 bases respectively. The CDR3 goes from the cysteine to the phenylalanine over 13 residues. CDR3 DNA only is kept here, 39 bases in frame from base 1. In the germline V gene, CDR1 corresponds to LGHNA and CDR2 to YNFKEQ.